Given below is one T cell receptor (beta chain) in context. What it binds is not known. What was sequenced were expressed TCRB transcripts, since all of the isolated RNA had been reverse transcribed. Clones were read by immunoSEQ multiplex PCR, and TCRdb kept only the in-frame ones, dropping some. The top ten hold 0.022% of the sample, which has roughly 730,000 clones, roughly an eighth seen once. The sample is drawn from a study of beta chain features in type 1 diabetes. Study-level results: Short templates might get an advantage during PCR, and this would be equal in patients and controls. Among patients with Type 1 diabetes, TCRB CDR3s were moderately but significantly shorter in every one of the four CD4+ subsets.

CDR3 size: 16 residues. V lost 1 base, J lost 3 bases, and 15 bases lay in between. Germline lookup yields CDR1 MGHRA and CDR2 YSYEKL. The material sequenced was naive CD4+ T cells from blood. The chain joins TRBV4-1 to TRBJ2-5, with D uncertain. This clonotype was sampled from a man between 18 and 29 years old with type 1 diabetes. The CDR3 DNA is TGCGCCAGCAGCCAAGTAAGGGCAGGAGCAAAAGAGACCCAGTACTTC. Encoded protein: CASSQVRAGAKETQYF.